The 13 T cell receptor beta chains listed next were all sequenced from one sample in a study of beta chain features in type 1 diabetes. Which antigens these TCRs recognize remains unknown. General study results and limits: Researchers report that Type 1 diabetes patients had moderately but significantly shorter TCRB CDR3s across all four CD4+ subsets.

Expressed TCRB transcripts were sequenced, since all the RNA that had been isolated was reverse transcribed. Using immunoSEQ multiplex PCR, the repertoire was profiled, and TCRdb retains in-frame clones only, with some absent. This table has 120,000 or so clones, 15% to 20% appearing once. Sequenced input: central memory CD4+ T cells from blood. These receptors originate from a man aged 18 to 29 with type 1 diabetes.

This clone was observed a handful of times. This sequence joins TRBV27 and TRBJ2-1, with TRBD1 matching 7 bases. The CDR3 contains 17 residues. Germline V lookup: CDR1 MNHEY, CDR2 SMNVEV (reference sequence). J gave up 0 bases and V 4 bases, and 9 bases lay outside the gene matches. The CDR3 loop is CASSSWGQPGSYNEQFF. CDR3 sequence (DNA): TGTGCCAGCAGTTCTTGGGGACAGCCGGGCTCCTACAATGAGCAGTTCTTC.

This clone appeared a few times. This chain connects TRBV6-5 to TRBJ1-5; 11 nucleotides align to TRBD1. After removal of 6 bases from V and 4 bases from J, the junction contained 5 bases not matched to a gene. Germline V gene data show CDR1 as MNHEY and CDR2 as SVGAGI. The CDR3 contains 15 residues. The CDR3 loop is CASRPGQGANQPQHF. The DNA for the CDR3 is TGTGCCAGCAGGCCCGGACAGGGGGCTAATCAGCCCCAGCATTTT.

The chain links TRBV5-1 to TRBJ2-5, with 11 bases that match TRBD2. Unmatched junction bases numbered 7, after V lost 7 bases and J lost 2 bases. CDR3 length: 15 residues. The germline V gene encodes CDR1 SGHRS and CDR2 YFSETQ. This CDR3 is CASVVGTSGQETQYF. The CDR3 nucleotides read TGCGCCAGCGTGGTCGGGACTAGCGGTCAAGAGACCCAGTACTTC.

The V and J genes are TRBV5-1 and TRBJ1-1; TRBD1 matches at 8 bases. CDR1 and CDR2 (germline): SGHRS, YFSETQ. There are 14 residues in the CDR3. Trimming cost V 4 bases and J 1 base; bases outside gene matches: 3. Here the CDR3 reads CASSQTGENTEAFF. The CDR3 region has the DNA TGCGCCAGCAGCCAGACAGGGGAGAACACTGAAGCTTTCTTT.

The table lists this clone with a few counts. This sequence joins TRBV21-1 and TRBJ2-3; the D call of TRBD1 is as the table states it, not checked on the DNA. TRBV21-1 is deemed a pseudogene. The CDR3 is 16 amino acids. CDR3 coding DNA: TGTGCCAGCAGCAAATGGGGGACAGGAGACACAGATACGCAGTATTTT. Translation: CASSKWGTGDTDTQYF.

V and J are TRBV2 and TRBJ2-5, with D possibly being TRBD2 (6 bases). V lost 4 bases, J lost 3 bases, and 12 bases lay in between. CDR1 is SNHLY and CDR2 is FYNNEI in the germline V gene. The CDR3 has 14 residues. This CDR3 reads CASSGFLAEETQYF. In DNA form, the CDR3 reads TGTGCCAGCAGTGGATTTTTAGCGGAAGAGACCCAGTACTTC.

This clone appeared a few times. The rearrangement uses TRBV7-6 and TRBJ1-2, with 8 bases lining up with TRBD1. V lost 5 bases, J lost 5 bases, and 10 bases stayed unmatched. The CDR3 covers 15 residues. CDR1 is SGHVS, CDR2 FNYEAQ, per germline. This chain's CDR3 is CASSPEAGGRYGYTF. The CDR3 DNA reads as TGTGCCAGCAGCCCCGAGGCAGGGGGCCGATATGGCTACACCTTC.

This clone has a count of ten or more. The DNA for the CDR3 is TGTGCCAGCAGCTTAGATAGTTACTCAGGGGAGCAGTACTTC. Amino acid sequence: CASSLDSYSGEQYF. V is TRBV7-2 and J is TRBJ2-7; a weak D match, TRBD1 (5 bases). The CDR3 has 14 amino acids. The germline V and J ends were trimmed by 1 base and 7 bases, with 14 bases remaining between them. Germline-derived CDR1 and CDR2 are SGHTA and FQGNSA.

This clone was seen only a few times. The V and J genes are TRBV29-1 and TRBJ2-1; 8 bases match TRBD2. Looked up from germline, CDR1 is SQVTM and CDR2 is ANQGSEA. Trimming took 1 base from V and 3 from J; bases not matched to a gene: 5. This CDR3 has 15 amino acids. Here the CDR3 DNA reads TGCAGCGTTGAAGGGCGGGGGGTATTCTACAATGAGCAGTTCTTC. It specifies CSVEGRGVFYNEQFF.

The chain couples TRBV25-1 to TRBJ1-5; D unresolved. V dropped 5 bases and J dropped 4 bases, with 18 bases sitting between them. CDR3 size: 16 residues. Germline V CDR1 and CDR2: MGHDK, SYGVNS. The CDR3 is CASSSQEDAINQPQHF. The CDR3 nucleotides read TGTGCCAGCAGTTCCCAAGAGGACGCGATAAATCAGCCCCAGCATTTT.

This clone was found a few times. The rearrangement uses TRBV13 and TRBJ2-7; 9 bases are shared with TRBD1. V shed 5 bases, J shed 0 bases, and the junction held 5 bases outside the gene matches. Per germline, CDR1 PRHDT and CDR2 FYEKMQ (reference sequence). The CDR3 has 15 amino acids. The CDR3 spells CASSPDRGGSYEQYF. The CDR3, as DNA: TGTGCCAGCAGCCCCGACAGGGGGGGCTCCTACGAGCAGTACTTC. The full variable domain, completed using reference TRBV13 and TRBJ2-7, is AAGVIQSPRHLIKEKRETATLKCYPIPRHDTVYWYQQGPGQDPQFLISFYEKMQSDKGSIPDRFSAQQFSDYHSELNMSSLELGDSALYFCASSPDRGGSYEQYFGPGTRLTVT.

A few counts support this clone. The same CDR3 is also encoded by other DNA sequences in this sample. This chain links TRBV20-1 with TRBJ2-5; D call uncertain. Trimming pared 5 bases from V and 5 bases from J, leaving 9 bases between. Germline V lookup: CDR1 DFQATT, CDR2 SNEGSKA (reference sequence). CDR3 length equals 11 residues. The CDR3 bases are TGCAGTGCTCGGCCGTTGGAGACCCAGTACTTC. Protein product: CSARPLETQYF.

This clone occurred a few times. V and J are TRBV29-1 and TRBJ1-5; 7 bases are shared with TRBD1. This CDR3 region has 14 residues. Trimming removed 6 bases from V and 4 bases from J; junction bases left unmatched: 9. Germline V CDR1 and CDR2: SQVTM, ANQGSEA. CDR3: CSVSKTGKNQPQHF. The CDR3 region has the DNA TGCAGCGTCAGCAAGACAGGGAAGAATCAGCCCCAGCATTTT.